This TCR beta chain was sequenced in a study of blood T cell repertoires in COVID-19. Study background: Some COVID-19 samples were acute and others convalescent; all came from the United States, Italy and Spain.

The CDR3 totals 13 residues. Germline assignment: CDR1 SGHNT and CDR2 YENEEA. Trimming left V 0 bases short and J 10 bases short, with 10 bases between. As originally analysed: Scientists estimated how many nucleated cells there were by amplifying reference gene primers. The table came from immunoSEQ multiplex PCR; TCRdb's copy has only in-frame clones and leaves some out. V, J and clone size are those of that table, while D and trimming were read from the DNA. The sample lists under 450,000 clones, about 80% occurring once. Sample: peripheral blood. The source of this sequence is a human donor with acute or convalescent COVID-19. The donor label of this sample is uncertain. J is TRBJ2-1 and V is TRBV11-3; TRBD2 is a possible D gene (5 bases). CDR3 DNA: TGTGCCAGCAGCTTAGACTCGGGATCGGAGCAGTTCTTC. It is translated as CASSLDSGSEQFF.